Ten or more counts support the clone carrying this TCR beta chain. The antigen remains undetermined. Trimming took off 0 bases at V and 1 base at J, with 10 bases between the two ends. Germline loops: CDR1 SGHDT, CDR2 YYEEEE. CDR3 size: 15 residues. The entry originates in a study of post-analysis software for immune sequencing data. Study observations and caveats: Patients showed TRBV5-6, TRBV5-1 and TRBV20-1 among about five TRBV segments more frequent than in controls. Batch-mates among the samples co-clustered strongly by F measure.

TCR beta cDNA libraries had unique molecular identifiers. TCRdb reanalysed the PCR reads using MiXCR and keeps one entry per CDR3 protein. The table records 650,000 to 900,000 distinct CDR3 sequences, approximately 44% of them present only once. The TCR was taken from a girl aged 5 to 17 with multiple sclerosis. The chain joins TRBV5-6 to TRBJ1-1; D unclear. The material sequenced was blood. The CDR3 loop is CASSLGGEGNTEAFF. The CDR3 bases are TGTGCCAGCAGCTTGGGGGGTGAGGGGAACACTGAAGCTTTCTTT.